This T cell receptor (beta chain) was retrieved from a study of blood T cell repertoires in COVID-19 (dated by TCRdb to the early 2020s). Some background on the complete study: Samples covering the acute and convalescent phases of COVID-19 were provided by collaborators in the United States, Italy and Spain. The material from the prospective study consisted of cDNA or gDNA derived from T cells, B-cell-depleted T cells, or PBMCs. Deeply sampled blood TCRbeta repertoires from subjects exposed to, actively infected with, or recovered from COVID-19 were included in the dataset. A freely available public database, intended as a resource for researchers studying the immune response to SARS-CoV-2, is where the repertoires were released. Samples were obtained from the ongoing ImmuneRACE study (first 160 participants) and from 1,254 subjects provided by 6 global collaborators. The sample metadata nearly always contained a de-identified subject ID, COVID-19 status, age in years and sex. Where available, HLA class I and class II types were obtained from metadata supplied by the sample provider rather than from assay-based typing.

Collaborating institutions collected whole blood in K2EDTA tubes following their own protocols. Collaborator samples were shipped for TCRbeta analysis as frozen whole blood, isolated PBMCs, or DNA extracted from either sample type. TCRbeta CDR3 regions were amplified from genomic DNA using the immunoSEQ Assay, a bias-controlled multiplex PCR. The authors' pipeline ran thus. The number of nucleated cells in each sample was estimated by amplification of reference gene primers within the assay. To quantify the absolute abundance of each unique TCRbeta CDR3 rearrangement, sequence reads were collapsed and filtered. For each sample, productive Simpson clonality was calculated by taking the square root of Simpson's diversity index across productive rearrangements. This immuneACCESS table, as held by TCRdb, lists in-frame sequences with V and J called but not all clones. Of the missing ones, under half trace to an unresolved V gene in checked studies; the others have no known cause. V and J calls and clone size are copied from that table; D and trimming were computed from the DNA. For this sample the table gives 68,000 or so clones, of which 86% were detected only once. The ten largest clonotypes hold roughly 8.7% of the sample.

Taken from cysteine to phenylalanine, the CDR3 has 18 residues. CDR3 DNA only is kept here, 54 bases in frame from base 1. A word on this clone: Its recognized antigen is unknown. No quality values exist for individual bases; no much larger clone is one base distant.

Overall study outcomes, separate from this receptor: How much clinical and demographic metadata was included differed by source and by participant, and the metadata was provided uncurated.

The sequencing sample was made of peripheral blood. The chain uses TRBV21-1 and TRBJ2-7; the table's TRBD1 call for D was not verified on the DNA. TRBV21-1 is deemed a pseudogene. This receptor was taken from a man aged 30-40 years with acute or convalescent COVID-19. The bases read TGTGCCAGCAGCCGTTACAGGGGTGATCGTTTGTCTCTTTCCGAGCAGTACTTC. Its amino acids are CASSRYRGDRLSLSEQYF.